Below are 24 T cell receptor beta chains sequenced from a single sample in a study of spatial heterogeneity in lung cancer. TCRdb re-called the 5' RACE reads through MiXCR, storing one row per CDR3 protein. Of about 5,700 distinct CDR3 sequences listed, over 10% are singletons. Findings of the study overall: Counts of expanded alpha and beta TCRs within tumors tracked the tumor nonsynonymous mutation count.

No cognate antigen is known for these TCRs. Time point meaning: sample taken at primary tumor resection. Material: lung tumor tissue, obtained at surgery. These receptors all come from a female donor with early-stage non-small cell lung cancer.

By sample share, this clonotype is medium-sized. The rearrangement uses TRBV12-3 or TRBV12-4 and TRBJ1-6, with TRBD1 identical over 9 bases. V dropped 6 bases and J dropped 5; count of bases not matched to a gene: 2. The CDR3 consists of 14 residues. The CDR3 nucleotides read TGTGCCAGCAGAACAGGGGGCGATAATTCACCCCTCCACTTT. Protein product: CASRTGGDNSPLHF.

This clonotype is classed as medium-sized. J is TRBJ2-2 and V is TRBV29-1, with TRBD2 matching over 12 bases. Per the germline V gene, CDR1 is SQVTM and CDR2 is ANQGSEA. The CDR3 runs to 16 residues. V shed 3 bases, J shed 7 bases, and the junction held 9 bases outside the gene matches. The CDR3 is CSVEGLAGVLGGELFF. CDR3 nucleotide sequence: TGCAGCGTTGAGGGACTAGCGGGCGTTTTAGGCGGGGAGCTGTTTTTT.

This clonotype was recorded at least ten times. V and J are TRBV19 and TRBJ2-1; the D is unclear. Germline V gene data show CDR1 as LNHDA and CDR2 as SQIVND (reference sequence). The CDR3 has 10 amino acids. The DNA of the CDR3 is TGTGATAGCTCCTACAATGAGCAGTTCTTC. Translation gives CDSSYNEQFF. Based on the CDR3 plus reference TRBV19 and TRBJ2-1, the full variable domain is DGGITQSPKYLFRKEGQNVTLSCEQNLNHDAMYWYRQDPGQGLRLIYYSQIVNDFQKGDIAEGYSVSREKKESFPLTVTSAQKNPTAFYLCDSSYNEQFFGPGTRLTVL.

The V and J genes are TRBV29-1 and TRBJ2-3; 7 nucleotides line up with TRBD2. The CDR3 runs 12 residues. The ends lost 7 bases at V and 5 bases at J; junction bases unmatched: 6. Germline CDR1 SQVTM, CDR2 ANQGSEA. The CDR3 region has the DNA TGCAGCGGTTTACTAGCGCGAGATACGCAGTATTTT. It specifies CSGLLARDTQYF.

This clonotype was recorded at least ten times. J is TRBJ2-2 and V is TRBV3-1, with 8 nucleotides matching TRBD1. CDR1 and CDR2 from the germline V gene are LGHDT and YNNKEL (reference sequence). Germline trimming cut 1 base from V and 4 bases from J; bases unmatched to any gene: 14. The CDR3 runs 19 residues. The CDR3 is CASSQGPGQGGGLTGELFF. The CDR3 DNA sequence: TGTGCCAGCAGCCAAGGGCCCGGACAGGGTGGGGGTCTCACCGGGGAGCTGTTTTTT.

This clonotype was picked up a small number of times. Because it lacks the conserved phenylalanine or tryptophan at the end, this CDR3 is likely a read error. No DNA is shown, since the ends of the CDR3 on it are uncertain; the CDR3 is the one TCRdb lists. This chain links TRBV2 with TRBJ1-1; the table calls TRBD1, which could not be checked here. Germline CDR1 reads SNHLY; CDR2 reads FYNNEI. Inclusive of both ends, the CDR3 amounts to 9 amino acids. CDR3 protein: CASSDDRGV.

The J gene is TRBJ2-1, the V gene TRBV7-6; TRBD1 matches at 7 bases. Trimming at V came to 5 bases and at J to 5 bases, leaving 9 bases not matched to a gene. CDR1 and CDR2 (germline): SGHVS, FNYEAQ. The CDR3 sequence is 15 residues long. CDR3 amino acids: CASSPTLGTDNEQFF. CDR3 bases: TGTGCCAGCAGCCCGACCCTTGGGACAGACAATGAGCAGTTCTTC. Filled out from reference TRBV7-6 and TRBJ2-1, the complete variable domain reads GAGVSQSPRYKVTKRGQDVALRCDPISGHVSLYWYRQALGQGPEFLTYFNYEAQQDKSGLPNDRFSAERPEGSISTLTIQRTEQRDSAMYRCASSPTLGTDNEQFFGPGTRLTVL.

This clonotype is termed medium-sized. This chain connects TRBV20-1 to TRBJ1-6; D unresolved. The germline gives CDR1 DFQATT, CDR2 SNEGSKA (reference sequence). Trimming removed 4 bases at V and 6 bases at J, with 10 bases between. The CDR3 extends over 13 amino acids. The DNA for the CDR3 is TGCAGTGCTAAGCCCTCGTTTAATTCACCCCTCCACTTT. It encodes CSAKPSFNSPLHF.

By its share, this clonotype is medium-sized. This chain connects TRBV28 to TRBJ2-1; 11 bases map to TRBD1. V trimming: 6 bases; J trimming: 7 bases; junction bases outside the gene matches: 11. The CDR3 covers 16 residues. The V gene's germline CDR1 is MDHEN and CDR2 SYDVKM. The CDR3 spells CASSTNGQGAGNEQFF. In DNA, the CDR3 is TGTGCCAGCAGCACTAACGGACAGGGGGCGGGTAATGAGCAGTTCTTC.

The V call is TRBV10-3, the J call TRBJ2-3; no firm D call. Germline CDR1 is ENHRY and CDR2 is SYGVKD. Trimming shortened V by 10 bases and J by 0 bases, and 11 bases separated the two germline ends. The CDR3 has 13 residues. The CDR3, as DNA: TGTGCCACCCGACAAGACAGCACAGATACGCAGTATTTT. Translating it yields CATRQDSTDTQYF.

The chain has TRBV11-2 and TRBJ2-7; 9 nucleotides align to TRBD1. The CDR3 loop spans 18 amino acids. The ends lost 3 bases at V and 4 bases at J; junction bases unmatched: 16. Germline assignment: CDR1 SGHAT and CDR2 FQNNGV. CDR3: CASSFAPGTGFVQYEQYF. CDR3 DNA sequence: TGTGCCAGCAGCTTTGCCCCCGGGACAGGGTTTGTTCAGTACGAGCAGTACTTC.

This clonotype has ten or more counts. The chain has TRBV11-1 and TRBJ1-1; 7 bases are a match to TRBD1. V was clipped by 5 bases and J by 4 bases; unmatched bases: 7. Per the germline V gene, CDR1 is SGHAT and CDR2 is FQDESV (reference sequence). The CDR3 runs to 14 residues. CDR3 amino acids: CASSDQGGSTEAFF. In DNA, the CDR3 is TGTGCCAGCAGCGATCAGGGGGGAAGCACTGAAGCTTTCTTT. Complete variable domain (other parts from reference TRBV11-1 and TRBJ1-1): EAEVAQSPRYKITEKSQAVAFWCDPISGHATLYWYRQILGQGPELLVQFQDESVVDDSQLPKDRFSAERLKGVDSTLKIQPAELGDSAMYLCASSDQGGSTEAFFGQGTRLTVV.

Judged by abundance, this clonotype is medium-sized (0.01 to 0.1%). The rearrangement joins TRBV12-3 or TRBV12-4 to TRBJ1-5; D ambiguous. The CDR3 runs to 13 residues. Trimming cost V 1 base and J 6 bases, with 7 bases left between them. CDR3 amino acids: CASSLGTVQPQHF. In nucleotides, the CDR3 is TGTGCCAGCAGTTTAGGGACCGTTCAGCCCCAGCATTTT.

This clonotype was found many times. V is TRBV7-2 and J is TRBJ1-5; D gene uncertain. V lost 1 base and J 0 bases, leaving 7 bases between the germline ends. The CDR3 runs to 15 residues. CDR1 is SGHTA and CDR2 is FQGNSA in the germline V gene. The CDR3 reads CASSLVTDSNQPQHF. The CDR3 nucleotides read TGTGCCAGCAGCTTAGTTACAGATAGCAATCAGCCCCAGCATTTT.

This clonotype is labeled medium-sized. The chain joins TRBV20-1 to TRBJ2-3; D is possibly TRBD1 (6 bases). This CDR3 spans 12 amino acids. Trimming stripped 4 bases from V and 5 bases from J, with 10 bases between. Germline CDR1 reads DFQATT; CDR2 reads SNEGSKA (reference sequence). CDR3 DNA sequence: TGCAGTGCTAAAGGGGGTGGAGATACGCAGTATTTT. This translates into CSAKGGGDTQYF.

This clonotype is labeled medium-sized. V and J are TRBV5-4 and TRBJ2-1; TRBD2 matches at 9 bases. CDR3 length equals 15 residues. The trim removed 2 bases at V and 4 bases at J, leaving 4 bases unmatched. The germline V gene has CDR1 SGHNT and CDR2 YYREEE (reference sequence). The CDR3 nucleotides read TGTGCCAGCAGCTTTGGGCGGGAGGGTTACAATGAGCAGTTCTTC. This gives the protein CASSFGREGYNEQFF.

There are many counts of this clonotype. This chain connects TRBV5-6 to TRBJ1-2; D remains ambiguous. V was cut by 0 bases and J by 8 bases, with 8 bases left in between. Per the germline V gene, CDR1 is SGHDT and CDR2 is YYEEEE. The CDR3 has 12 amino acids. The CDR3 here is CASSLGAVGYTF. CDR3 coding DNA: TGTGCCAGCAGCTTGGGTGCAGTAGGCTACACCTTC. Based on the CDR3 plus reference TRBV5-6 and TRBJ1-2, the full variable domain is DAGVTQSPTHLIKTRGQQVTLRCSPKSGHDTVSWYQQALGQGPQFIFQYYEEEERQRGNFPDRFSGHQFPNYSSELNVNALLLGDSALYLCASSLGAVGYTFGSGTRLTVV.

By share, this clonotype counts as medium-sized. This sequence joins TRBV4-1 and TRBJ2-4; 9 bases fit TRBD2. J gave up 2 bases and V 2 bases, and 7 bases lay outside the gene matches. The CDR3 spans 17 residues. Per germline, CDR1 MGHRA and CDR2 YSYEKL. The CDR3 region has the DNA TGCGCCAGCAGCCAACAGACTAGCGGACAAACCAAAAACATTCAGTACTTC. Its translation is CASSQQTSGQTKNIQYF.

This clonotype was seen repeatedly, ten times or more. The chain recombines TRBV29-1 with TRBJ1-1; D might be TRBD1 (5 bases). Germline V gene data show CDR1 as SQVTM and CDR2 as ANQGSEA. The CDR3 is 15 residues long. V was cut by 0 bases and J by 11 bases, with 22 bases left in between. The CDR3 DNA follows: TGCAGCGTTGAAGAGTGGGGCAGGGTTGCCACGGGCGCTTTCTTT. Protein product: CSVEEWGRVATGAFF.

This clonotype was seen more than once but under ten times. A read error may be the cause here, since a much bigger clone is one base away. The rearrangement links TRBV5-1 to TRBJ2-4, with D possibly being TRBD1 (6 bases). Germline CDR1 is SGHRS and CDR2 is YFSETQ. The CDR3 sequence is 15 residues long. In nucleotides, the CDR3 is TGCACCAGCAGCCGGGACATCGGTTGGCAGGACATTCAGTACTTC. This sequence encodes CTSSRDIGWQDIQYF. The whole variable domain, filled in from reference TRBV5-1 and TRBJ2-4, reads KAGVTQTPRYLIKTRGQQVTLSCSPISGHRSVSWYQQTPGQGLQFLFEYFSETQRNKGNFPGRFSGRQFSNSRSEMNVSTLELGDSALYLCTSSRDIGWQDIQYFGAGTRLSVL.

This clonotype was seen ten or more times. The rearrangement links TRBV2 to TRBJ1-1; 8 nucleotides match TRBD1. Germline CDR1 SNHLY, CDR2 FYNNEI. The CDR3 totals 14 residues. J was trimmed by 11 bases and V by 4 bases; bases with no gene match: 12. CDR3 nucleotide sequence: TGTGCCAGCAGTGCCCAGGGGGCTGGTATAGAGGCTTTCTTT. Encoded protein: CASSAQGAGIEAFF.

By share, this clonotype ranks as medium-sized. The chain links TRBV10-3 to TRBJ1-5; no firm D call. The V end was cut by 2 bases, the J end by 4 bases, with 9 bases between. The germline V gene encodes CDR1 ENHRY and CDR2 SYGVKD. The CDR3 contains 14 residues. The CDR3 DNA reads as TGTGCCATCAGTGAGGGGCTGCTGAATCAGCCCCAGCATTTT. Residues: CAISEGLLNQPQHF.

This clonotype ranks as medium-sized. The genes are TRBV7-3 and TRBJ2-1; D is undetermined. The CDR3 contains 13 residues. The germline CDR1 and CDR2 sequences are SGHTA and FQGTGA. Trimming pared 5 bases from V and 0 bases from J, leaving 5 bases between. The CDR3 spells CASSRGSYNEQFF. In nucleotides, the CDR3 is TGTGCCAGCAGCCGAGGCTCCTACAATGAGCAGTTCTTC.

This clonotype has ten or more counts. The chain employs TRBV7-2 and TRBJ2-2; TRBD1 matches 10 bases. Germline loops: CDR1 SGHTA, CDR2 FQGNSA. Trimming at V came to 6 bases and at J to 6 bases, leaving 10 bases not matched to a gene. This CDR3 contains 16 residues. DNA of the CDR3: TGTGCCAGCAGACCTGGGACAGGGGTACGCGCCGGGGAGCTGTTTTTT. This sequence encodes CASRPGTGVRAGELFF.